Each of the 24 T cell receptor beta chains below was sequenced from the same sample in a study of blood T cell repertoires in COVID-19. Clones were read by immunoSEQ multiplex PCR, and TCRdb kept only the in-frame ones, dropping some. The sample lists a few hundred thousand clones; 87% were seen once. Sequenced sample: PBMCs or T cells enriched from blood (not recorded which). Every receptor here comes from a woman aged 18-35 years who had recovered from COVID-19.

The chain employs TRBV28 and TRBJ2-7; TRBD1 is a possible D gene (6 bases). This CDR3 region has 17 residues. CDR1 and CDR2 from the germline V gene are MDHEN and SYDVKM. V gave up 2 bases and J gave up 2 bases, with 19 bases separating them. CDR3 sequence (DNA): TGTGCCAGCAGTTTAGAGTCCCGGGACACTATCACCTACGAGCAGTACTTC. This gives the protein CASSLESRDTITYEQYF.

The chain uses TRBV27 and TRBJ1-4; TRBD1 matches 9 bases. Germline V lookup: CDR1 MNHEY, CDR2 SMNVEV (reference sequence). Germline trimming cut 6 bases from V and 8 bases from J; bases unmatched to any gene: 13. This CDR3 is built from 16 residues. The CDR3 bases are TGTGCCAGCAGAAATCGGTTGGGGGACAGGGTCGAAAAACTGTTTTTT. The encoded protein is CASRNRLGDRVEKLFF.

The table lists this clone with a count of one. The gene calls are TRBV7-2 and TRBJ2-5; tentative D call: TRBD1 (7 bases). The V end lost 5 bases, the J end lost 4 bases, and 14 bases lay between the germline ends. Germline V CDR1 and CDR2: SGHTA, FQGNSA. The CDR3 runs to 14 residues. CDR3 bases: TGTGCCAGCAGCCAAAACAGGGGAGGAGAGACCCAGTACTTC. Translation gives CASSQNRGGETQYF. Together with reference TRBV7-2 and TRBJ2-5, the CDR3 gives the full variable domain: GAGVSQSPSNKVTEKGKDVELRCDPISGHTALYWYRQSLGQGLEFLIYFQGNSAPDKSGLPSDRFSAERTGGSVSTLTIQRTQQEDSAVYLCASSQNRGGETQYFGPGTRLLVL.

The V call is TRBV7-2, the J call TRBJ1-5; TRBD1 matches at 7 bases. CDR1 is SGHTA and CDR2 is FQGNSA in the germline V gene. V lost 7 bases to trimming and J lost 5 bases; unmatched junction nucleotides: 8. The CDR3 sequence is 14 residues long. Here the CDR3 reads CASNPTGSHQPQHF. The CDR3 bases are TGTGCCAGCAACCCGACAGGGTCCCATCAGCCCCAGCATTTT.

This chain connects TRBV28 to TRBJ1-1; D gene unclear. Trimming removed 7 bases at V and 7 bases at J, with 16 bases between. Germline values: CDR1 MDHEN, CDR2 SYDVKM. The CDR3 has 13 amino acids. The CDR3 sequence is CASNKPGRIEAFF. For the CDR3, the DNA is TGTGCCAGCAACAAACCTGGGAGGATTGAAGCTTTCTTT.

The chain has TRBV14 and TRBJ2-3, with 7 nucleotides matching TRBD2. This CDR3 comprises 16 residues. Trimming at V came to 4 bases and at J to 4 bases, leaving 11 bases not matched to a gene. The germline V gene encodes CDR1 SGHDN and CDR2 FVKESK. In DNA form, the CDR3 reads TGTGCCAGCAGCCGAACCGGGACTACTAGTTCAGATACGCAGTATTTT. This encodes CASSRTGTTSSDTQYF.

This rearrangement joins TRBV28 to TRBJ1-1, with D unclear. The germline V and J ends were trimmed by 10 bases and 0 bases, with 12 bases remaining between them. The CDR3 contains 13 residues. The germline V gene has CDR1 MDHEN and CDR2 SYDVKM. The CDR3 spells CATEIDMNTEAFF. The CDR3 DNA sequence: TGTGCCACCGAGATTGATATGAACACTGAAGCTTTCTTT.

This clone showed up just once. This rearrangement joins TRBV4-3 to TRBJ2-4; TRBD1 aligns across 7 bases. The CDR3 extends over 14 amino acids. The V gene end was trimmed by 2 bases and the J gene end by 7 bases; junction bases not matched to a gene: 5. CDR1 and CDR2 from the germline V gene are LGHNA and YSLEER. The CDR3 nucleotides are TGCGCCAGCAGCCAAAGACAGGGAGTGAACATTCAGTACTTC. It is translated as CASSQRQGVNIQYF.

V gene TRBV2 combines with J gene TRBJ2-1, with 10 bases lining up with TRBD2. Germline CDR1 is SNHLY and CDR2 is FYNNEI. The length of the CDR3 is 14 residues. V trimming: 4 bases; J trimming: 9 bases; junction bases outside the gene matches: 6. CDR3 DNA: TGTGCCAGCAGTGCGCTAGCGGGGGCGGGTGAGCAGTTCTTC. Translation gives CASSALAGAGEQFF.

This clone was counted between two and nine times. The gene calls are TRBV11-2 and TRBJ1-1; D is perhaps TRBD1 (6 bases). The CDR3 consists of 14 residues. V was trimmed by 4 bases and J by 6 bases, leaving 15 bases between them. In germline, CDR1 is SGHAT, CDR2 FQNNGV. The CDR3 nucleotides are TGTGCCAGCAGCTCTACAGGGTCTGGAGCTGAAGCTTTCTTT. It codes for CASSSTGSGAEAFF. Filled out from reference TRBV11-2 and TRBJ1-1, the complete variable domain reads EAGVAQSPRYKIIEKRQSVAFWCNPISGHATLYWYQQILGQGPKLLIQFQNNGVVDDSQLPKDRFSAERLKGVDSTLKIQPAKLEDSAVYLCASSSTGSGAEAFFGQGTRLTVV.

The chain couples TRBV27 to TRBJ1-5; TRBD1 is a possible D gene (5 bases). Trimming removed 6 bases at V and 6 bases at J, with 21 bases between. Germline V gene data show CDR1 as MNHEY and CDR2 as SMNVEV (reference sequence). This CDR3 contains 16 residues. The CDR3, as DNA: TGTGCCAGCAGCCCCAGTCGGGGGGGGGTAGCTCAGCCCCAGCATTTT. Amino acids: CASSPSRGGVAQPQHF.

This chain's CDR3 is CASSLGYGRESSNQPQHF. The CDR3 DNA reads TGTGCCAGCAGCTTAGGATATGGGAGGGAAAGTAGCAATCAGCCCCAGCATTTT. The rearrangement joins TRBV11-2 to TRBJ1-5; unclear D gene. This CDR3 is 18 amino acids long. Per the germline V gene, CDR1 is SGHAT and CDR2 is FQNNGV. V was trimmed by 1 base and J by 0 bases, leaving 16 bases between them.

J is TRBJ2-7 and V is TRBV4-1; D may be TRBD1 (5 bases). Trimming took off 3 bases at V and 0 bases at J, with 15 bases between the two ends. This CDR3 spans 16 amino acids. Per the germline V gene, CDR1 is MGHRA and CDR2 is YSYEKL. This CDR3 reads CASSQSPQGSSYEQYF. The CDR3 nucleotides read TGCGCCAGCAGCCAGTCCCCGCAGGGCAGCTCCTACGAGCAGTACTTC.

This clone was counted a single time. The gene calls are TRBV12-2 and TRBJ2-1; TRBD1, the D gene given by the table, was not confirmed from the DNA. TRBV12-2 is termed a pseudogene. The CDR3 runs 16 residues. The chain's CDR3 is CASRLRQPSSYNEQFF. The CDR3 DNA is TGTGCAAGTCGCTTACGACAGCCAAGCTCCTACAATGAGCAGTTCTTC.

J is TRBJ1-6 and V is TRBV4-3; 7 bases are a match to TRBD1. With 3 bases clipped from V and 8 bases from J, the junction kept 10 bases outside the gene matches. The CDR3 runs to 16 residues. The germline gives CDR1 LGHNA, CDR2 YSLEER. This CDR3 is CASSHYAGTADSPLHF. CDR3 nucleotides: TGCGCCAGCAGCCATTACGCCGGGACAGCCGATTCACCCCTCCACTTT.

The chain has TRBV7-2 and TRBJ1-1, with TRBD1 identical over 7 bases. CDR1 and CDR2 (germline): SGHTA, FQGNSA. Losses at the gene ends were 5 bases for V and 4 bases for J; bases not matched to a gene: 7. The CDR3 runs 14 residues. The CDR3, as DNA: TGTGCCAGCAGCGCCAACAGGGGTGGCACTGAAGCTTTCTTT. Its protein product is CASSANRGGTEAFF. Supplemented by reference TRBV7-2 and TRBJ1-1, the full variable domain reads GAGVSQSPSNKVTEKGKDVELRCDPISGHTALYWYRQSLGQGLEFLIYFQGNSAPDKSGLPSDRFSAERTGGSVSTLTIQRTQQEDSAVYLCASSANRGGTEAFFGQGTRLTVV.

V and J are TRBV5-6 and TRBJ2-7; no firm D call. Trimming took off 3 bases at V and 2 bases at J, with 6 bases between the two ends. The CDR3 length is 12 residues. Germline V gene data show CDR1 as SGHDT and CDR2 as YYEEEE. In nucleotides, the CDR3 is TGTGCCAGCAGCTACAGTGCCTACGAGCAGTACTTC. Translated, it gives CASSYSAYEQYF.

This chain joins TRBV28 and TRBJ1-1; no definite D call. The ends were cut back, 5 bases at V and 4 bases at J, with 14 bases in the middle. CDR1 is MDHEN and CDR2 is SYDVKM in the germline V gene. This CDR3 region has 14 residues. CDR3 bases: TGTGCCAGCAGTGTCGGCGACTTGAGCACTGAAGCTTTCTTT. Its protein is CASSVGDLSTEAFF.

This rearrangement joins TRBV18 to TRBJ1-2, with 8 nucleotides matching TRBD1. CDR1 is KGHSH and CDR2 is LQKENI in the germline V gene. The V and J ends lost 1 base and 4 bases, in that order; junction bases with no gene match: 8. CDR3 size: 16 residues. CDR3 loop: CASSPRQQGVGYGYTF. DNA for the CDR3: TGTGCCAGCTCACCACGACAACAGGGGGTTGGCTATGGCTACACCTTC.

This clone has only one observation. The chain recombines TRBV5-1 with TRBJ1-1; 9 bases fit TRBD1. Germline V gene lookup returns CDR1 SGHRS and CDR2 YFSETQ. V lost 4 bases, J lost 2 bases, and 3 bases stayed unmatched. This CDR3 is built from 14 residues. The CDR3 DNA reads as TGCGCCAGCAGCCCGACAGGGGGAAACACTGAAGCTTTCTTT. It is translated as CASSPTGGNTEAFF.

V is TRBV12-3 or TRBV12-4 and J is TRBJ1-2; D call uncertain. This CDR3 spans 13 amino acids. V lost 3 bases and J lost 5, with 10 bases in between. The CDR3 loop is CASSFSRSYGYTF. In DNA, the CDR3 is TGTGCCAGCAGTTTCTCGAGGAGTTATGGCTACACCTTC.

The chain recombines TRBV28 with TRBJ2-5, with no clear D. Germline values: CDR1 MDHEN, CDR2 SYDVKM. Deletions cut 6 bases from V and 4 bases from J, with 9 bases between. The CDR3 spans 12 residues. This chain's CDR3 is CASRSRGETQYF. As DNA, the CDR3 is TGTGCCAGCAGATCGAGAGGAGAGACCCAGTACTTC. Complete variable domain (other parts from reference TRBV28 and TRBJ2-5): DVKVTQSSRYLVKRTGEKVFLECVQDMDHENMFWYRQDPGLGLRLIYFSYDVKMKEKGDIPEGYSVSREKKERFSLILESASTNQTSMYLCASRSRGETQYFGPGTRLLVL.

The chain links TRBV7-3 to TRBJ1-5; D not resolved. The CDR3 covers 14 residues. With 3 bases removed from V and 7 bases from J, the gap between germline ends came to 13 bases. Germline CDR1 is SGHTA and CDR2 is FQGTGA. The CDR3 DNA reads as TGTGCCAGCAGCTTTGGGGTAGAGGGACAGCCCCAGCATTTT. Encoded protein: CASSFGVEGQPQHF.

This chain links TRBV5-1 with TRBJ1-2; D is perhaps TRBD1 (5 bases). The CDR3 spans 15 residues. CDR1 SGHRS and CDR2 YFSETQ come from the germline V gene. Trimming removed 0 bases from V and 4 bases from J, with 13 bases in between. CDR3 residues: CASSLGWGRSYGYTF. The CDR3 DNA is TGCGCCAGCAGCTTGGGATGGGGCCGTAGCTATGGCTACACCTTC.